This T cell receptor (beta chain) was retrieved from a study of T cells after posttransplantation cyclophosphamide. Sequenced by immunoSEQ multiplex PCR; TCRdb stores in-frame clones only, minus some. The data list roughly 14,000 clones, none observed once; roughly 23% falls to the top ten. This clone was counted at least ten times. The antigen remains unidentified. Cyclophosphamide on days +3 and +4 followed busulfan-fludarabine conditioning and a marrow graft. In germline, CDR1 is SEHNR, CDR2 FQNEAQ (reference sequence). Trimming took off 5 bases at V and 11 bases at J, with 9 bases between the two ends. This CDR3 region has 11 residues. Broader study findings: TRB overlap between skin or GI tissue T cells and blood was limited.

The starting material was PBMCs, obtained 950 to 1,200 days after allogeneic stem cell transplant with posttransplant cyclophosphamide. The J gene is TRBJ2-2, the V gene TRBV7-9; D is unresolved. The receptor was derived from a female patient in her thirties or forties who received an allogeneic stem cell transplant from a related donor, was CMV-positive, and had no GVHD. The graft donor may be the source of some T cells. The CDR3 sequence is CASSATRELFF. The CDR3 DNA is TGTGCCAGCAGCGCCACTCGAGAGCTGTTTTTT.